The rows below give T cell receptor beta chains drawn from one sample of a study of T cell responses to AZD1222 COVID-19 vaccine. This table comes from immunoSEQ multiplex PCR, and its TCRdb copy is limited to in-frame clones, with some not included. The data contain 95,000 to 110,000 clones, about 89% of them singletons. The sequencing used peripheral blood, collected on day 0 of AZD1222 vaccination. The receptors come from an adult in good health. The CDR3 runs from the conserved cysteine through the conserved F or W. D genes are given only for firm matches. Not all rows give a size; the values are once, few, many and, for expanded clones, a class.

CDR3nt,CDR3aa,abundance,d_gene,j_gene,v_gene
TGTGCCAGCAGTTCCTTTGACTTCGGGACAAATCAGCCCCAGCATTTT,CASSSFDFGTNQPQHF,few,.,TRBJ1-5,TRBV6-5
TGTGCCAGCTCACCACCCTGGGGCAGGTGGGGAACTGGCTACACCTTC,CASSPPWGRWGTGYTF,.,.,TRBJ1-2,TRBV18
TGTGCCAGCAGTTACGCCTTAGACAGGGATGCAGGCTACACCTTC,CASSYALDRDAGYTF,.,TRBD1,TRBJ1-2,TRBV6-5
TGTGCCAGTAGTTTCCTTTCCCGGGAGCAGTACTTC,CASSFLSREQYF,.,.,TRBJ2-7,TRBV19
TGTGCCAGCAGCTTCCCATTTCGGGGTCGGGAAATGAATGGCTACACCTTC,CASSFPFRGREMNGYTF,once,.,TRBJ1-2,TRBV11-2
TGTGCCAGCAGAGGACAAGCCCCAAACTCACCCCTCCACTTT,CASRGQAPNSPLHF,many,.,TRBJ1-6,TRBV2
TGTGCCAGTAGCCCCGGGACAGGGGCTTACAATGAGCAGTTCTTC,CASSPGTGAYNEQFF,.,TRBD1,TRBJ2-1,TRBV19
TGTGCCAGCGGTCCCTGGGACAGAGGCCACGAGCAGTACTTC,CASGPWDRGHEQYF,.,TRBD1,TRBJ2-7,TRBV27
TGCAGCGTTGATTCGGCAGTCTATGGCTACACCTTC,CSVDSAVYGYTF,.,.,TRBJ1-2,TRBV29-1
TGTGCCAGCAGCGAGGTGGGCCCCTATGGCTACACCTTC,CASSEVGPYGYTF,many,.,TRBJ1-2,TRBV7-9
TGTGCCAGCACCAGCAAAGTGGAGACCCAGTACTTC,CASTSKVETQYF,.,.,TRBJ2-5,TRBV12-3/TRBV12-4
TGTGCCAGCAGTGATGTAGCTGTCGAGGGGGCGGAGACCCAGTACTTC,CASSDVAVEGAETQYF,.,TRBD1,TRBJ2-5,TRBV2
TGTGCCACCAGTGATTCGGGCAAAGGCGATGAGCAGTTCTTC,CATSDSGKGDEQFF,.,.,TRBJ2-1,TRBV24-1
TGTGCCAGCAGCGAAACCGGGACAGGGACTGAAAAACTGTTTTTT,CASSETGTGTEKLFF,.,TRBD1,TRBJ1-4,TRBV9
TGTGCCAGTAGTTACAGGGAGGGGGAGACCCAGTACTTC,CASSYREGETQYF,.,.,TRBJ2-5,TRBV19
TGTGCCAGCAGCTCCCTCTGGGAGGGGCAGTTCTATGGCTACACCTTC,CASSSLWEGQFYGYTF,once,.,TRBJ1-2,TRBV7-8
TGTGCCAGCAGCAAATCGGGACAGGGGAACACTGAAGCTTTCTTT,CASSKSGQGNTEAFF,.,TRBD1,TRBJ1-1,TRBV7-9
TGTGCCAGCAGTGCCTGGACAGGCTCCTACGAGCAGTACTTC,CASSAWTGSYEQYF,.,TRBD1,TRBJ2-7,TRBV25-1
TGTGCCAGCAGCCCACCCCCAGATAGGTTGCGGGGGGGCTGGGCAGATACGCAGTATTTT,CASSPPPDRLRGGWADTQYF,once,TRBD2,TRBJ2-3,TRBV9
TGTGCTAGTGGTTCAACAGAAGGATACTCCTACGAGCAGTACTTC,CASGSTEGYSYEQYF,medium-sized,.,TRBJ2-7,TRBV12-5
TGTGCCTGCAACAGCGGTTTTAATGAAAAACTGTTTTTT,CACNSGFNEKLFF,.,.,TRBJ1-4,TRBV30
TGCGCCAGCAGCTTGGGCCCGGAGGAGGAGACCCAGTACTTC,CASSLGPEEETQYF,.,.,TRBJ2-5,TRBV5-1
TGTGCCAGCTCCTCGGACAGGGGATACAATCAGCCCCAGCATTTT,CASSSDRGYNQPQHF,.,TRBD1,TRBJ1-5,TRBV2
TGTGCCAGCAGCTCCGACGGGCAACCGGCCTACGAGCAGTACTTC,CASSSDGQPAYEQYF,few,.,TRBJ2-7,TRBV7-9
TGTGCCAGCAGCTCGACTAACCCGGGTGAGCAGTACTTC,CASSSTNPGEQYF,.,.,TRBJ2-7,TRBV7-3
TGTGCCAGCTCACAAATTCTCCTAACCGGGGCAGGCGGGGAGCTGTTTTTT,CASSQILLTGAGGELFF,.,.,TRBJ2-2,TRBV18
TGTGCCAGCAGCGTAGACGGAAGCTCCTACGAGCAGTACTTC,CASSVDGSSYEQYF,.,.,TRBJ2-7,TRBV9
TGTGCCAGCTCACCAGTGGACAGGGGCAGTGAGCAGTTCTTC,CASSPVDRGSEQFF,.,TRBD1,TRBJ2-1,TRBV18
TGTGCCAGCTCACCACAGGGAGTTGAAGCTTTCTTT,CASSPQGVEAFF,once,.,TRBJ1-1,TRBV18
TGTGCCAGCAGTTTTCATATCGGGACTAGCGGCAATGAGCAGTTCTTC,CASSFHIGTSGNEQFF,.,TRBD2,TRBJ2-1,TRBV6-5
TGTGCCAGCAGTGAATCGACAGGGGGACACTACGAGCAGTACTTC,CASSESTGGHYEQYF,.,TRBD1,TRBJ2-7,TRBV6-1
TGTGCCAGCAGTGAAGCGAGCTATCTTCATGGCTACACCTTC,CASSEASYLHGYTF,.,.,TRBJ1-2,TRBV2
TGTGCCAGCAGCTCTGGAACCGGGGGGAGTTTTGAGACCCAGTACTTC,CASSSGTGGSFETQYF,.,TRBD2,TRBJ2-5,TRBV5-6
TGTGCCAGCAGCCATACCACCAGTCGGGTCGAGCAGTACTTC,CASSHTTSRVEQYF,.,.,TRBJ2-7,TRBV27
TGTGCCAGCAGTCCGACCGGGACGGCAAACTATGGCTACACCTTC,CASSPTGTANYGYTF,.,.,TRBJ1-2,TRBV2
TGTGCCAGCAGTTTAGGACACGGCTATGGCTACACCTTC,CASSLGHGYGYTF,.,.,TRBJ1-2,TRBV27
TGTGCCAGCAGCTTCGTCGGGGGATATATATCAGATACGCAGTATTTT,CASSFVGGYISDTQYF,.,.,TRBJ2-3,TRBV7-2
TGTGCCACCAGTGATAATGTCCCGGGACAGGGCGGTTATGAGCAGTTCTTC,CATSDNVPGQGGYEQFF,.,TRBD1,TRBJ2-1,TRBV24-1
TGTGCCAGCAGCCAGTCCAGGAAGTCTGAAGCTTTCTTT,CASSQSRKSEAFF,.,.,TRBJ1-1,TRBV3-1/TRBV3-2
TGTGCCAGTAGTACGGACGGGAGATATAGCAATCAGCCCCAGCATTTT,CASSTDGRYSNQPQHF,.,.,TRBJ1-5,TRBV19
TGTGCCAGCAGCGTAGGGGACGGGGTTGGCTACACCTTC,CASSVGDGVGYTF,.,.,TRBJ1-2,TRBV9
TGCGCCAGCAGCCATCGGACAGGGATCACCGGGGAGCTGTTTTTT,CASSHRTGITGELFF,.,TRBD1,TRBJ2-2,TRBV4-1
TGTGCCAGCAGCTTAAGGACAGGGGGCACCGGGGAGCTGTTTTTT,CASSLRTGGTGELFF,.,TRBD1,TRBJ2-2,TRBV7-3
TGTGCCAGCAGCCAAGAGCTTTACAGGGCCAATACTGGAAACACCATATATTTT,CASSQELYRANTGNTIYF,.,.,TRBJ1-3,TRBV3-1/TRBV3-2
TGTGCCAGCAGCCCCTCCCTAGTATACGAGCAGTACTTC,CASSPSLVYEQYF,.,.,TRBJ2-7,TRBV7-2
TGTGCCAGTAGTAGGACAGGGAGCAATCAGCCCCAGCATTTT,CASSRTGSNQPQHF,.,TRBD1,TRBJ1-5,TRBV19
TGTGCCAGCAGTTTACTGGGGTACGAGCAGTACTTC,CASSLLGYEQYF,.,.,TRBJ2-7,TRBV12-3/TRBV12-4
TGTGCCAGCAGCCTCCAGGGACTAGCGGCCTCGGATGAGCAGTTCTTC,CASSLQGLAASDEQFF,.,TRBD2,TRBJ2-1,TRBV3-1/TRBV3-2
TGTGCCAGCAGCCTATACCAAAACTACGAGCAGTACTTC,CASSLYQNYEQYF,.,.,TRBJ2-7,TRBV27
TGTGCCAGCAGTTCATCCTTCGTGGGGGACACTGAAGCTTTCTTT,CASSSSFVGDTEAFF,.,.,TRBJ1-1,TRBV6-5
TGTGCCATCAGTGAGGGTCGACGTGGGGGGCTAGACTACGAGCAGTACTTC,CAISEGRRGGLDYEQYF,.,.,TRBJ2-7,TRBV10-3
TGTGCCAGCAGCTTAGATCTGGGGGGCAGAGGGGAGCTGTTTTTT,CASSLDLGGRGELFF,.,.,TRBJ2-2,TRBV11-2